The table lists the clone carrying this T cell receptor beta chain with a count of one. The entry originates in a study of blood T cell repertoires in COVID-19. The J segment lost 6 bases and the V segment lost 6 bases, leaving 10 bases of the junction unmatched. Germline values: CDR1 LNHDA, CDR2 SQIVND (reference sequence). This CDR3 has 15 residues. Original processing notes: Estimation of nucleated cell counts relied on the amplification of reference gene primers. TCRdb's copy holds only in-frame clones and misses some; the assay was immunoSEQ multiplex PCR. D and trimming come from the DNA, and the V and J calls and clone size come from that table. The sample holds 190,000 or so clones, approximately 80% seen once.

The TCR sequence derives from a human donor with acute or convalescent COVID-19. The donor label of this sample is uncertain. The rearrangement links TRBV19 to TRBJ2-3, with 9 bases matching TRBD1. Source material: peripheral blood. The CDR3 here is CASRTQGAIGDTQYF. In DNA form, the CDR3 reads TGTGCCAGTAGAACACAGGGGGCAATTGGGGATACGCAGTATTTT.